This TCR beta chain originates from a study of blood T cells in healthy people across ages. The study, taken as a whole, reports: What prevented conclusive comparison of naive and antigen-experienced cells was that PBMCs were unsorted. Estimates based on one million T cells were treated as lower bounds. Roughly linear age-related decline in beta diversity appeared, significant by age approximately 43.

CDR3 length: 14 residues. V shed 5 bases and J 3 bases; nucleotides not matched to a gene: 4. A second 7 to 11 cycle PCR used barcoded and J-beta primers. Each cDNA molecule, via a template-switch adaptor with 12 random nucleotides, was tagged. One entry per CDR3 protein, called by TCRdb with MiXCR from the 5' RACE reads. The repertoire holds nearly 800,000 distinct CDR3 sequences, with roughly three fifths as singletons. Ten or more counts support this clonotype. What it binds is unknown. This receptor was obtained from a man aged 40-49 years in good health. Sequencing used blood. This chain connects TRBV12-3 or TRBV12-4 to TRBJ2-5, with 9 bases identical to TRBD1. CDR3 sequence: CASSLRDREETQYF. The CDR3 DNA follows: TGTGCCAGCAGTCTTCGGGACAGGGAAGAGACCCAGTACTTC.